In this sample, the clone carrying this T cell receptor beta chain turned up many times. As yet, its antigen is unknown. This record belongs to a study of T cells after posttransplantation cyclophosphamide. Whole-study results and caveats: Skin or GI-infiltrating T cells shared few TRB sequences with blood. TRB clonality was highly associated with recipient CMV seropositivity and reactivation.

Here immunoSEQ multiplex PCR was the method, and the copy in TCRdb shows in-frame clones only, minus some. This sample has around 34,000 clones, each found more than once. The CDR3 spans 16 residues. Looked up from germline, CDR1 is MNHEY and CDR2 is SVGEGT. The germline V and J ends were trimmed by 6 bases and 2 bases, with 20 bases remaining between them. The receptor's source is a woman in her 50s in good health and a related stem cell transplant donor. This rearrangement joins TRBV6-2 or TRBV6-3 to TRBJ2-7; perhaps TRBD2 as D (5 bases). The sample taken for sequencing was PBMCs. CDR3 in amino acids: CASSPVLYEGAYEQYF. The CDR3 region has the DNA TGTGCCAGCAGCCCCGTTTTGTACGAGGGCGCCTACGAGCAGTACTTC.